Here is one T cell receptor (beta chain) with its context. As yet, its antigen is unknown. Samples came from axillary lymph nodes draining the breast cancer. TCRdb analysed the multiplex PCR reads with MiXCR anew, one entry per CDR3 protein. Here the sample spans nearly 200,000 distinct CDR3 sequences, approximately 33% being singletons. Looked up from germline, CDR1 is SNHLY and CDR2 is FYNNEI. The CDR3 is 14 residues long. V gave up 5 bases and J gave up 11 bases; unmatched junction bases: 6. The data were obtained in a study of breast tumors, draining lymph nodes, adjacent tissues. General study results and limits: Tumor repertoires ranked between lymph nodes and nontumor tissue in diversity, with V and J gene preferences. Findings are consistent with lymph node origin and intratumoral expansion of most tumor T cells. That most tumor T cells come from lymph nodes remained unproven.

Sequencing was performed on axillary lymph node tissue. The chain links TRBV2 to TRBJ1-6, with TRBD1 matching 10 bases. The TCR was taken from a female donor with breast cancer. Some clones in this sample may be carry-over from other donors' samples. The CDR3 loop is CASSPGTGDAPLHF. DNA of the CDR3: TGTGCCAGCAGTCCCGGGACAGGGGATGCACCCCTCCACTTT. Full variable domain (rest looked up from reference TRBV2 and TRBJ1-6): EPEVTQTPSHQVTQMGQEVILRCVPISNHLYFYWYRQILGQKVEFLVSFYNNEISEKSEIFDDQFSVERPDGSNFTLKIRSTKLEDSAMYFCASSPGTGDAPLHFGNGTRLTVT.